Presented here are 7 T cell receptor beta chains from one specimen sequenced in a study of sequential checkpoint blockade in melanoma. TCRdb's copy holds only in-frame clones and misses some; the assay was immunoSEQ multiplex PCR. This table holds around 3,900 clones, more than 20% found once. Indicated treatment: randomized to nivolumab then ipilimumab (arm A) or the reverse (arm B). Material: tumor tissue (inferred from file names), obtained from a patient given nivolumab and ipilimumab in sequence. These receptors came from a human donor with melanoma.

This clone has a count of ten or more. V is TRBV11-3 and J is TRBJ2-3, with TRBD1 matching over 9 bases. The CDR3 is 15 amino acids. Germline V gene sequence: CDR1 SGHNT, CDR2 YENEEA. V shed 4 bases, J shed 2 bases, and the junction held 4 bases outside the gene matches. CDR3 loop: CASSSTGGSTDTQYF. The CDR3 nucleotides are TGTGCCAGCAGCTCTACAGGGGGCTCCACAGATACGCAGTATTTT.

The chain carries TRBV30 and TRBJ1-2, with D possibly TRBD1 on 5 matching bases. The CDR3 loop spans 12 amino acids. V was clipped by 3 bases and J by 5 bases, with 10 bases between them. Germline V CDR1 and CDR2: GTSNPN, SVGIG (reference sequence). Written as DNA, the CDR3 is TGTGCCTGGAGGGTAGCAGGGTATGGCTACACCTTC. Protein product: CAWRVAGYGYTF.

The CDR3 protein is CASSQQGPDNEKLFF. CDR3 DNA sequence: TGCGCCAGCAGCCAGCAGGGGCCGGATAATGAAAAACTGTTTTTT. The rearrangement joins TRBV5-1 to TRBJ1-4; a weak D match, TRBD1 (6 bases). Germline V gene data show CDR1 as SGHRS and CDR2 as YFSETQ. The CDR3 sequence is 15 residues long. V lost 4 bases and J lost 4, with 14 bases in between. Full variable domain (outside the CDR3, taken from reference TRBV5-1 and TRBJ1-4): KAGVTQTPRYLIKTRGQQVTLSCSPISGHRSVSWYQQTPGQGLQFLFEYFSETQRNKGNFPGRFSGRQFSNSRSEMNVSTLELGDSALYLCASSQQGPDNEKLFFGSGTQLSVL.

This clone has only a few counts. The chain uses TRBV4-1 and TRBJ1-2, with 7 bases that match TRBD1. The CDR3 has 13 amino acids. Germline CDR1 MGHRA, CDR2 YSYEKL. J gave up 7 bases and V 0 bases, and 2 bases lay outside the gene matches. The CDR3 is CASSQEQGSGYTF. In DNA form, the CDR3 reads TGCGCCAGCAGCCAAGAACAGGGGAGTGGCTACACCTTC.

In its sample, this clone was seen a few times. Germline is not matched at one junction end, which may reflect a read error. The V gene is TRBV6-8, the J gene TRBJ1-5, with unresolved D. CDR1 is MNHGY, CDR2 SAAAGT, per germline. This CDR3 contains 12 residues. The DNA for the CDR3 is TGTGCCATCAGTGTGAATAATCAGCCCCAGCATTTT. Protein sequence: CAISVNNQPQHF.

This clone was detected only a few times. The CDR3 DNA is TGCGCCAGCAGCTTTCGGGGCGAGGCGACTTATGGCTACACCTTC. Encoded protein: CASSFRGEATYGYTF. J is TRBJ1-2 and V is TRBV5-1; D might be TRBD1 (5 bases). Looked up from germline, CDR1 is SGHRS and CDR2 is YFSETQ. V lost 2 bases and J lost 5, with 16 bases in between. The CDR3 sequence is 15 residues long.

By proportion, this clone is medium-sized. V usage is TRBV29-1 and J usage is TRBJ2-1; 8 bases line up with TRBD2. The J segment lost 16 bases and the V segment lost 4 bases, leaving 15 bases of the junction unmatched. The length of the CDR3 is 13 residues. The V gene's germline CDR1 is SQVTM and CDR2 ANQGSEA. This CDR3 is CSVGGAGDPLLFF. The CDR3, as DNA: TGCAGCGTTGGGGGAGCGGGGGACCCACTTCTTTTCTTC.